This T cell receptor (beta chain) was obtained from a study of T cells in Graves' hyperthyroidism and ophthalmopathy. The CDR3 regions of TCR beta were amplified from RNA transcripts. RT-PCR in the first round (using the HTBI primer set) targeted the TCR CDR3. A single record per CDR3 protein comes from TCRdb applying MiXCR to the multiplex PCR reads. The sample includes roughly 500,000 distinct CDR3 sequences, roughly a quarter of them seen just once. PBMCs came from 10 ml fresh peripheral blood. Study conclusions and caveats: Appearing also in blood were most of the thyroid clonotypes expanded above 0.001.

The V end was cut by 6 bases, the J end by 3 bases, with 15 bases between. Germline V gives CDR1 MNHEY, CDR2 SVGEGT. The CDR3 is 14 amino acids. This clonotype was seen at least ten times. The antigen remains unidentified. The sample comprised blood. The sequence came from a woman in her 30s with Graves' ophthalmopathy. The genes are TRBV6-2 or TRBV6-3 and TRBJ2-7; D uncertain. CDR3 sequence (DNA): TGTGCCAGCAGCCAAACCGGGCTGGTCTACGAGCAGTACTTC. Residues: CASSQTGLVYEQYF.